This T cell receptor (beta chain) was sequenced in a study of T cells after yellow fever vaccination. It was through 5'RACE template switching that TCR cDNA was made, with a universal primer site and UMIs added. TCRdb used MiXCR to reprocess the 5' RACE reads, holding one entry per CDR3 protein. The sample comprises 200,000 to 300,000 distinct CDR3 sequences, roughly 6.3% of which are singletons, and 1% to 1.2% rests with the top ten. To note about this clonotype: This may come from a read error, since a much larger clone is one base off.

The CDR3 runs to 13 residues. Germline CDR1 is SQVTM and CDR2 is ANQGSEA. The sequencing here drew on CD4+ T cells sorted from PBMCs, taken on the day of the yellow fever booster vaccination. The chain links TRBV29-1 to TRBJ2-4, with 11 nucleotides matching TRBD1. The receptor was isolated from a young man who received the YFV17D yellow fever vaccine. The CDR3 DNA reads as TGCGGCGCTCATGGACAGGGGGCTAACATTCAGTACTTC. Protein: CGAHGQGANIQYF.